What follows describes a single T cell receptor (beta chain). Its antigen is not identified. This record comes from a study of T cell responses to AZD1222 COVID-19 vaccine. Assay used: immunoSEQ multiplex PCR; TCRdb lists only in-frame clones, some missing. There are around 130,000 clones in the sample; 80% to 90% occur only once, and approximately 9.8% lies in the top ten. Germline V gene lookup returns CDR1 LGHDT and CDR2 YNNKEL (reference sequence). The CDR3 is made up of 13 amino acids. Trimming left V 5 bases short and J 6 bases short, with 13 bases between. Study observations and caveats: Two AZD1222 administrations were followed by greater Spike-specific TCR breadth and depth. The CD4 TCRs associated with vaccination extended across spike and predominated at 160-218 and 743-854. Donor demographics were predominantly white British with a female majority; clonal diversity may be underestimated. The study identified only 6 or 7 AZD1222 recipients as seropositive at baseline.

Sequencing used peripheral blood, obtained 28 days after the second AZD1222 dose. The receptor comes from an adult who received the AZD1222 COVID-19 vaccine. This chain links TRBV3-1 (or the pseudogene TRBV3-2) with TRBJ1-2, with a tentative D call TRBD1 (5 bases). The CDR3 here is CASSSGTTHGYTF. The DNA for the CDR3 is TGTGCCAGCAGCTCCGGGACCACCCATGGCTACACCTTC.